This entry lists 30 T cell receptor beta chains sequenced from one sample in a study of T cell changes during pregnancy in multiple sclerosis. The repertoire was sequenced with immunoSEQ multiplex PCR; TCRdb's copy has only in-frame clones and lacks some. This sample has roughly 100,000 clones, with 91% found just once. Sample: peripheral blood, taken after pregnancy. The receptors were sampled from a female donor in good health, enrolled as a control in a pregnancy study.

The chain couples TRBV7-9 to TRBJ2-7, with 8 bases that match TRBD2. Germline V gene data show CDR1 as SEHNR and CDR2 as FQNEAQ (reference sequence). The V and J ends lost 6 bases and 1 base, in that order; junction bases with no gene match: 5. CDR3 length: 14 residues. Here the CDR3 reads CASRRSGESYEQYF. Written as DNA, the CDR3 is TGTGCCAGCAGGCGTAGCGGGGAGTCCTACGAGCAGTACTTC. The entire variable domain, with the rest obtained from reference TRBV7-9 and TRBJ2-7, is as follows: DTGVSQNPRHKITKRGQNVTFRCDPISEHNRLYWYRQTLGQGPEFLTYFQNEAQLEKSRLLSDRFSAERPKGSFSTLEIQRTEQGDSAMYLCASRRSGESYEQYFGPGTRLTVT.

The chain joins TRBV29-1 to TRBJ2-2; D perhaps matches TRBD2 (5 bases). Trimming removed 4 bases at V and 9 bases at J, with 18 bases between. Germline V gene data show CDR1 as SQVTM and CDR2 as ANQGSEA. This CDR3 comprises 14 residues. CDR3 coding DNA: TGCAGCGTTGGCCCGGCGGGTCCGGCCAGGGAGCTGTTTTTT. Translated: CSVGPAGPARELFF.

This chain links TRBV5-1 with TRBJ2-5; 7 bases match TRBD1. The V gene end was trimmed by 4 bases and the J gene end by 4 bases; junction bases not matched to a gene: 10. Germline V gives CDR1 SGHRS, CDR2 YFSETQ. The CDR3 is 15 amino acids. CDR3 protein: CASSEGQPGRETQYF. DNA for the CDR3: TGCGCCAGCAGCGAGGGACAGCCAGGGAGAGAGACCCAGTACTTC.

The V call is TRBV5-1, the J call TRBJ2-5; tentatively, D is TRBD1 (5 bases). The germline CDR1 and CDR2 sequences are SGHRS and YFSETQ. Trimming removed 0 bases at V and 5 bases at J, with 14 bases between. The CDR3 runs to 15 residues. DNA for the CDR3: TGCGCCAGCAGCTTGGATACAATAAAGGGGGAGACCCAGTACTTC. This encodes CASSLDTIKGETQYF.

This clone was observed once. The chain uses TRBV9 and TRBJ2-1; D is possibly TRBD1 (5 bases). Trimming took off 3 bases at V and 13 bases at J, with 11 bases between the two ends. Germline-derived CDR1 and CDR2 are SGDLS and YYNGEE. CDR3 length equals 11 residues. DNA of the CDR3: TGTGCCAGCAGCGCATCAGGGAAACAGTTCTTC. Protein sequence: CASSASGKQFF.

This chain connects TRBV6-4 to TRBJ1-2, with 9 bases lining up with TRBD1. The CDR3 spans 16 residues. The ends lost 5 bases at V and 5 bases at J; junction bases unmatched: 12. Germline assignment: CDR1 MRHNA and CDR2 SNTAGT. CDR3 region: CASSPGQGGSFYGYTF. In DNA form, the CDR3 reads TGTGCCAGCAGTCCGGGACAGGGCGGCTCATTTTATGGCTACACCTTC.

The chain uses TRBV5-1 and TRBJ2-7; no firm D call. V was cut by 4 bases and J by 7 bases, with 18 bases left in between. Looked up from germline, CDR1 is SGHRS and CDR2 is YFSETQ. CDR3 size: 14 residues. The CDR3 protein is CASSPMSMLREQYF. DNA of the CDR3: TGCGCCAGCAGCCCAATGAGTATGCTGAGAGAGCAGTACTTC.

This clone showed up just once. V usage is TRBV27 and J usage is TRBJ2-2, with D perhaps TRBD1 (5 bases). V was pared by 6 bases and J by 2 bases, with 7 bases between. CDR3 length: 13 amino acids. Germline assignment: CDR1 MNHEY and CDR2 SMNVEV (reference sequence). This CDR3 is CASSRTNTGELFF. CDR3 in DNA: TGTGCCAGCAGCCGGACAAACACCGGGGAGCTGTTTTTT.

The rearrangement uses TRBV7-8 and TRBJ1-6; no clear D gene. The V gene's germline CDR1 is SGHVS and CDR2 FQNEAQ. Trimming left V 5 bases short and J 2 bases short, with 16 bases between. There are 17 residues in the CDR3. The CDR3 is CASSPGRNDAYNSPLHF. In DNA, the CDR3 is TGTGCCAGCAGCCCGGGGAGGAACGACGCCTATAATTCACCCCTCCACTTT.

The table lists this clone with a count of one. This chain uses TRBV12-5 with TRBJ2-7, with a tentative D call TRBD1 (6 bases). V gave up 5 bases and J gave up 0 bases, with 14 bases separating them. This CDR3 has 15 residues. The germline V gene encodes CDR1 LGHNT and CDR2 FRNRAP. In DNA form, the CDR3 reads TGTGCTAGTGGTACCCCCGGGACACTCTCCTACGAGCAGTACTTC. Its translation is CASGTPGTLSYEQYF.

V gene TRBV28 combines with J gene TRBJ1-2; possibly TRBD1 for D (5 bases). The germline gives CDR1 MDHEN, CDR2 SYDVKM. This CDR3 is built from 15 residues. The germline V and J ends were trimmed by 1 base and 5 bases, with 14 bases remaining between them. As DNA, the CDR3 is TGTGCCAGCAGTTTATTGGGGGGGTTGGGGTATGGCTACACCTTC. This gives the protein CASSLLGGLGYGYTF.

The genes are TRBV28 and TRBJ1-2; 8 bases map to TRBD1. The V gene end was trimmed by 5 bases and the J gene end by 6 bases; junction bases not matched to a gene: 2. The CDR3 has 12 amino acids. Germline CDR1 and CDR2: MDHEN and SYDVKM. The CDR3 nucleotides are TGTGCCAGCAGTGAGACAGGGGATGGCTACACCTTC. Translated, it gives CASSETGDGYTF.

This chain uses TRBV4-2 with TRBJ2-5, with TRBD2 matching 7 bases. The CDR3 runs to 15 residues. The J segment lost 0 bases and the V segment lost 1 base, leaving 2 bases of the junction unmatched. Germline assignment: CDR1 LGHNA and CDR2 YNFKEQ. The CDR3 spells CASSQGAGDQETQYF. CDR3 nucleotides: TGTGCCAGCAGCCAAGGGGCGGGGGACCAAGAGACCCAGTACTTC.

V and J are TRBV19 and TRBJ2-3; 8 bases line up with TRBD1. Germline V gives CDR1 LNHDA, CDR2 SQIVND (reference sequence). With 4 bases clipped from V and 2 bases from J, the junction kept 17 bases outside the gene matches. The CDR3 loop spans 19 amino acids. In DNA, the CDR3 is TGTGCCAGTAGTACGTTCCGGGACAGGAGCCAAAGAAACACAGATACGCAGTATTTT. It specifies CASSTFRDRSQRNTDTQYF.

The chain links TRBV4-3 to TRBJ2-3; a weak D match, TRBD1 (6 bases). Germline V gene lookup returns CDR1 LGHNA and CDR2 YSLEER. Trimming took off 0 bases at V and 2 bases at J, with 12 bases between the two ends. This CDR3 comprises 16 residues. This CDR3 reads CASSQDWGQDTDTQYF. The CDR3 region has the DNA TGCGCCAGCAGCCAAGATTGGGGACAAGACACAGATACGCAGTATTTT.

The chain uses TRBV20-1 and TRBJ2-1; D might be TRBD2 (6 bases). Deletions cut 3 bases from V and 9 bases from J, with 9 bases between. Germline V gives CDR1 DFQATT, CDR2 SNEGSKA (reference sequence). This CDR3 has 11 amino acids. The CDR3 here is CSARGGTEQFF. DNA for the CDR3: TGCAGTGCTAGGGGAGGTACTGAGCAGTTCTTC.

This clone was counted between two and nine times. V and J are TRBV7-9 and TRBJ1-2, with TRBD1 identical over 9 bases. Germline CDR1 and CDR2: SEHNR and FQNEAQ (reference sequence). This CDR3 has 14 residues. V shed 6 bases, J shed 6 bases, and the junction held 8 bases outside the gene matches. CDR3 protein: CASSTGTGWDGYTF. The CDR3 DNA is TGTGCCAGCAGTACAGGGACAGGGTGGGATGGCTACACCTTC.

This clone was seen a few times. CDR3 DNA: TGTGCCAGTAGGCTTCTGGAGGGGGCGGGAGGCTACACCTTC. Protein sequence: CASRLLEGAGGYTF. This rearrangement joins TRBV19 to TRBJ1-2; 7 bases fit TRBD1. J lost 8 bases, V lost 6 bases, and 12 bases had no gene match. This CDR3 has 14 residues. The germline V gene has CDR1 LNHDA and CDR2 SQIVND (reference sequence). Combining the CDR3 with reference TRBV19 and TRBJ1-2 gives the whole variable domain DGGITQSPKYLFRKEGQNVTLSCEQNLNHDAMYWYRQDPGQGLRLIYYSQIVNDFQKGDIAEGYSVSREKKESFPLTVTSAQKNPTAFYLCASRLLEGAGGYTFGSGTRLTVV.

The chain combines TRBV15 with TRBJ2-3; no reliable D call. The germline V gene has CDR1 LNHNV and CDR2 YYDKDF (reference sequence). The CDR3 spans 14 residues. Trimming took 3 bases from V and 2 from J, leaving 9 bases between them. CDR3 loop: CATSSPFYTDTQYF. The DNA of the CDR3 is TGTGCCACCAGCAGCCCCTTTTACACAGATACGCAGTATTTT.

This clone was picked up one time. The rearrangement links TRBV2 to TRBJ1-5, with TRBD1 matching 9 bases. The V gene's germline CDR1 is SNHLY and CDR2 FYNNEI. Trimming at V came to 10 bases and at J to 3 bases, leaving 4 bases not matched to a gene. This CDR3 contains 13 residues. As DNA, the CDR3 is TGTGCCATGCGGACAGGGGCCAATCAGCCCCAGCATTTT. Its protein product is CAMRTGANQPQHF.

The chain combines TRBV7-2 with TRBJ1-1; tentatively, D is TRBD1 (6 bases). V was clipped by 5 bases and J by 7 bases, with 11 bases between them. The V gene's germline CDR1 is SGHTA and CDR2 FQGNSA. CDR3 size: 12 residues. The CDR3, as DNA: TGTGCCAGCAGCCCGAGGGGGGGTGAAGCTTTCTTT. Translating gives CASSPRGGEAFF.

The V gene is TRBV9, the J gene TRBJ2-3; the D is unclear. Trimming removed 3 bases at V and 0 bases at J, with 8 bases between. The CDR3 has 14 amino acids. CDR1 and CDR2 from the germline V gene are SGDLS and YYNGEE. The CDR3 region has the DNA TGTGCCAGCAGCGCCTCTTCGAGCACAGATACGCAGTATTTT. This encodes CASSASSSTDTQYF.

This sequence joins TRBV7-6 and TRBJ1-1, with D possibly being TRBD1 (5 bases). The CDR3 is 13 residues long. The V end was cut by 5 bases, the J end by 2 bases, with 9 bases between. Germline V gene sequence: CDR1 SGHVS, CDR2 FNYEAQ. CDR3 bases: TGTGCCAGCAGCCGTACAGGTAACACTGAAGCTTTCTTT. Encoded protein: CASSRTGNTEAFF.

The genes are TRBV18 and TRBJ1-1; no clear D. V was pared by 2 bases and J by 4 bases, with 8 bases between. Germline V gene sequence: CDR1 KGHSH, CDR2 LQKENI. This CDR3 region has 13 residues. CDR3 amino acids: CASSPEQSTEAFF. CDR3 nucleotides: TGTGCCAGCTCACCAGAACAGAGCACTGAAGCTTTCTTT.

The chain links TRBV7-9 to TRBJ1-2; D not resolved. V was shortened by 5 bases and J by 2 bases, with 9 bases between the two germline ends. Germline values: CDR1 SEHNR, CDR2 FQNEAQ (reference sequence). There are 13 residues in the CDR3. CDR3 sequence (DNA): TGTGCCAGCAGCCCTCCGGGGAACTATGGCTACACCTTC. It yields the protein CASSPPGNYGYTF.

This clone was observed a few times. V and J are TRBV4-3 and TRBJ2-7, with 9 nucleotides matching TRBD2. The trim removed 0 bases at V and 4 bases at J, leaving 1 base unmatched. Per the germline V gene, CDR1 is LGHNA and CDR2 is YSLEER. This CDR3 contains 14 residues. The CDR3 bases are TGCGCCAGCAGCCAAGAGCTAGCGGGATACGAGCAGTACTTC. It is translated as CASSQELAGYEQYF.

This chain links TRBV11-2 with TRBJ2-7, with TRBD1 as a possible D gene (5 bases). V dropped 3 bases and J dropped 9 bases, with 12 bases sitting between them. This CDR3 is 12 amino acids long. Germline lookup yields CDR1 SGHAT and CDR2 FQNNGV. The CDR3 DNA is TGTGCCAGCAGCTTTTCCAGGGCGGTGCAGTACTTC. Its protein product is CASSFSRAVQYF.

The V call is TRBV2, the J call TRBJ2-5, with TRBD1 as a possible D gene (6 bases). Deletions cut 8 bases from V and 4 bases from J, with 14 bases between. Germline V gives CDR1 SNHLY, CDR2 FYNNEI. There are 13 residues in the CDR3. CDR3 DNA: TGTGCCAGCCCCGAGGGGGTCGGAGAGACCCAGTACTTC. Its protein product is CASPEGVGETQYF.

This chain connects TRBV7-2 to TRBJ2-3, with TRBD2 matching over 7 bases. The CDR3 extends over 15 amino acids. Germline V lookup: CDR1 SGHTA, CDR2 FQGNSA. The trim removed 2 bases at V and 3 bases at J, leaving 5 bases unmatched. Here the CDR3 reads CASSLNRRGTDTQYF. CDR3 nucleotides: TGTGCCAGCAGCTTAAATCGGCGGGGGACAGATACGCAGTATTTT.

The CDR3 DNA follows: TGTGCCAGCAGCGTACGGGTCGCTAGCGGCACAGATACGCAGTATTTT. Translated: CASSVRVASGTDTQYF. The gene calls are TRBV9 and TRBJ2-3, with a weak D call TRBD2 (6 bases). This CDR3 is built from 16 residues. The ends were cut back, 1 base at V and 1 base at J, with 13 bases in the middle. From germline, CDR1 is SGDLS and CDR2 YYNGEE.